This T cell receptor (beta chain) was profiled in a study of Graves' ophthalmopathy and Graves' hyperthyroidism. The germline V gene has CDR1 SGHVS and CDR2 FQNEAQ. Trimming took 4 bases from V and 6 from J, leaving 21 bases between them. This CDR3 has 17 residues. The TCR beta CDR3 regions underwent amplification from RNA transcripts. The authors performed first-round RT-PCR with HTBI primers and then a second-round multiplex PCR. TCRdb processed the multiplex PCR reads anew with MiXCR; each CDR3 protein has one entry. The table records some 210,000 distinct CDR3 sequences, under 30% of them present only once.

What was sequenced was peripheral blood. This sequence joins TRBV7-8 and TRBJ2-2; possibly TRBD2 for D (6 bases). This TCR came from a middle-aged man with Graves' ophthalmopathy. The CDR3 spells CASSSPGEGRRAGELFF. In nucleotides, the CDR3 is TGTGCCAGCAGCTCCCCAGGAGAGGGAAGGAGGGCCGGGGAGCTGTTTTTT.